This T cell receptor (beta chain) originates from a study of response to subunit inactivated influenza vaccine. Findings and caveats of the study: T cells newly recruited by each seasonal influenza vaccination are few, the authors suggested.

MiXCR, run by TCRdb on the RT-PCR reads, gives a single entry per CDR3 protein. The sample lists 500,000 to 600,000 distinct CDR3 sequences; approximately 7.7% were seen once. This clonotype was detected many times. Its specificity is not known. The CDR3 is made up of 13 amino acids. Germline lookup yields CDR1 DFQATT and CDR2 SNEGSKA (reference sequence). Between the trimmed V and J ends, which lost 6 bases and 6 bases, there was a span of 18 bases. The sample was PBMCs from blood, taken roughly 24 months after vaccination. This receptor was obtained from a man between 50 and 70 years old who received an inactivated influenza vaccine. This rearrangement joins TRBV20-1 to TRBJ2-7; perhaps TRBD1 as D (6 bases). CDR3 protein: CSAPLMGAAEQYF. In nucleotides, the CDR3 is TGCAGTGCGCCTCTAATGGGGGCGGCCGAGCAGTACTTC.